The entry that follows covers one TCR beta chain sequence. Trimming at V came to 6 bases and at J to 4 bases, leaving 4 bases not matched to a gene. The germline gives CDR1 MNHNS, CDR2 SASEGT. The CDR3 runs to 14 residues. The data belong to a study of regulatory T cells in long-lasting Graves disease. The time point: newly diagnosed GD, antithyroid drugs for less than 3 months. PBMC RNA served as the TCR library source. Building the TCR beta libraries relied on iRepertoire HTBI primers, and CDR3 regions underwent Arm-PCR. MiXCR, applied by TCRdb to the multiplex PCR reads, yields one record per CDR3 protein. The sample has 550,000 to 700,000 distinct CDR3 sequences, approximately 16% seen once. The same sample was also used in a study of T cells in Graves' hyperthyroidism and ophthalmopathy.

The chain carries TRBV6-1 and TRBJ2-1; 9 bases align to TRBD2. The sequence was obtained from a man aged 18 to 35 with Graves disease. This material consisted of peripheral blood mononuclear cells (PBMCs), taken at new diagnosis, from a patient treated with antithyroid drugs. CDR3 DNA sequence: TGTGCCAGCAGCATTCTAGCGGGGTACAATGAGCAGTTCTTC. Amino acids: CASSILAGYNEQFF.